The 20 T cell receptor beta chains presented below share a single source sample, sequenced in a study of blood T cell repertoires in COVID-19. Sequenced by immunoSEQ multiplex PCR; TCRdb stores in-frame clones only, minus some. The top ten clones hold roughly 6.2% of a sample with 130,000 to 150,000 clones, around 81% of them seen once. The specimen was PBMCs or T cells enriched from blood (not recorded which). These receptors were collected from a middle-aged woman who had recovered from COVID-19.

A word on this clone: This sample also contains other DNA sequences that code for the same CDR3. The chain carries TRBV4-1 and TRBJ2-7; 10 nucleotides align to TRBD1. The germline CDR1 and CDR2 sequences are MGHRA and YSYEKL. The CDR3 sequence is 14 residues long. Losses at the gene ends were 3 bases for V and 3 bases for J; bases not matched to a gene: 2. The CDR3 DNA reads as TGCGCCAGCAGCCATGACAGGGGGCGCTACGAGCAGTACTTC. It translates to CASSHDRGRYEQYF.

This chain links TRBV12-3 or TRBV12-4 with TRBJ2-1; D unclear. The CDR3 runs to 13 residues. V lost 3 bases and J lost 12, with 15 bases in between. The CDR3 loop reads CASSLPSELGQFF. DNA for the CDR3: TGTGCCAGCAGTTTGCCCTCGGAGCTCGGGCAGTTCTTC.

The V and J genes are TRBV5-1 and TRBJ2-6; D unclear. The CDR3 spans 14 residues. Trimming took off 5 bases at V and 0 bases at J, with 6 bases between the two ends. The germline V gene encodes CDR1 SGHRS and CDR2 YFSETQ. This chain's CDR3 is CASRYGSGANVLTF. The CDR3 DNA is TGCGCCAGCAGATACGGCTCTGGGGCCAACGTCCTGACTTTC.

The rearrangement links TRBV12-5 to TRBJ2-2; D possibly corresponds to TRBD1 (6 bases). From germline, CDR1 is LGHNT and CDR2 FRNRAP. Trimming pared 6 bases from V and 3 bases from J, leaving 17 bases between. The CDR3 totals 16 residues. The CDR3 protein is CASGSPGHDYTGELFF. DNA of the CDR3: TGTGCTAGTGGCTCTCCGGGACACGACTACACCGGGGAGCTGTTTTTT.

As DNA, the CDR3 is TGTGCCAGCACCTCGGACAGGGAAGAGACCCAGTACTTC. This encodes CASTSDREETQYF. The gene calls are TRBV7-8 and TRBJ2-5, with TRBD1 matching over 8 bases. The CDR3 is 13 amino acids. From germline, CDR1 is SGHVS and CDR2 FQNEAQ. The V gene end was trimmed by 7 bases and the J gene end by 3 bases; junction bases not matched to a gene: 4.

This chain joins TRBV13 and TRBJ1-1; no clear D. From germline, CDR1 is PRHDT and CDR2 FYEKMQ (reference sequence). The V gene lost 5 bases and the J gene lost 4 bases, with 11 bases spanning the gap. This CDR3 is 13 amino acids long. Here the CDR3 DNA reads TGTGCCAGCAGCACCCGAGGGAGCACTGAAGCTTTCTTT. Its translation is CASSTRGSTEAFF.

V gene TRBV5-4 combines with J gene TRBJ2-2; 7 bases map to TRBD2. Trimming removed 4 bases from V and 6 bases from J; junction bases left unmatched: 9. The length of the CDR3 is 15 residues. CDR1 is SGHNT and CDR2 is YYREEE in the germline V gene (reference sequence). DNA of the CDR3: TGTGCCAGCAGCCCGGGAGGAGGAGTCGCCGGGGAGCTGTTTTTT. Protein product: CASSPGGGVAGELFF.

This clone was detected only a few times. This chain links TRBV12-5 with TRBJ2-1, with 7 bases matching TRBD1. This CDR3 is built from 16 residues. Germline V gives CDR1 LGHNT, CDR2 FRNRAP. V was pared by 0 bases and J by 3 bases, with 5 bases of the junction left unmatched. CDR3 coding DNA: TGTGCTAGTGGTTTGGTACTCCAGGGGGACTACAATGAGCAGTTCTTC. Residues: CASGLVLQGDYNEQFF.

The chain couples TRBV18 to TRBJ1-6, with 10 bases that match TRBD1. Trimming at V came to 2 bases and at J to 5 bases, leaving 0 bases not matched to a gene. The germline CDR1 and CDR2 sequences are KGHSH and LQKENI. The CDR3 totals 15 residues. CDR3 sequence reads: CASSPGTGDNSPLHF. DNA of the CDR3: TGTGCCAGCTCACCAGGGACAGGGGATAATTCACCCCTCCACTTT.

This chain uses TRBV25-1 with TRBJ1-2; 7 bases match TRBD1. The CDR3 spans 17 residues. CDR1 and CDR2 (germline): MGHDK, SYGVNS. V shed 2 bases, J shed 0 bases, and the junction held 9 bases outside the gene matches. The CDR3 bases are TGTGCCAGCAGTGAACGCGGACAGGCGGAAGCTAACTATGGCTACACCTTC. It codes for CASSERGQAEANYGYTF.

This sequence joins TRBV9 and TRBJ1-3; D remains unclear. The CDR3 is made up of 17 amino acids. V lost 0 bases and J lost 0, with 13 bases in between. CDR1 is SGDLS, CDR2 YYNGEE, per germline. Here the CDR3 reads CASSVGPTESSGNTIYF. The CDR3 bases are TGTGCCAGCAGCGTAGGGCCGACTGAGAGCTCTGGAAACACCATATATTTT.

V and J are TRBV2 and TRBJ2-5; D ambiguous. Germline V gene lookup returns CDR1 SNHLY and CDR2 FYNNEI. The CDR3 loop spans 13 amino acids. V was trimmed by 5 bases and J by 1 base, leaving 8 bases between them. The CDR3 protein is CASSIYSQETQYF. The CDR3 DNA reads as TGTGCCAGCAGTATCTACAGCCAAGAGACCCAGTACTTC.

The chain uses TRBV2 and TRBJ2-7, with 7 bases lining up with TRBD1. Unmatched junction bases numbered 11, after V lost 9 bases and J lost 3 bases. CDR3 length equals 14 residues. Germline CDR1 reads SNHLY; CDR2 reads FYNNEI. This chain's CDR3 is CASRNPGQNYEQYF. CDR3 bases: TGTGCCAGTAGGAATCCGGGACAGAACTACGAGCAGTACTTC.

V is TRBV11-2 and J is TRBJ1-5, with D uncertain. With 4 bases removed from V and 1 base from J, the gap between germline ends came to 11 bases. The CDR3 extends over 15 amino acids. CDR1 is SGHAT and CDR2 is FQNNGV in the germline V gene. The CDR3 sequence: CASSSGFGSNQPQHF. The CDR3 bases are TGTGCCAGCAGCTCGGGATTCGGAAGCAATCAGCCCCAGCATTTT.

The chain couples TRBV3-1 (or the pseudogene TRBV3-2) to TRBJ2-7, with unresolved D. Germline lookup yields CDR1 LGHDT and CDR2 YNNKEL (reference sequence). The CDR3 runs 13 residues. Trimming took off 3 bases at V and 6 bases at J, with 12 bases between the two ends. CDR3 region: CASSHHPTREQYF. The CDR3 DNA reads TGTGCCAGCAGCCATCACCCTACCCGCGAGCAGTACTTC.

This rearrangement joins TRBV5-1 to TRBJ2-7; 7 bases are a match to TRBD2. J lost 6 bases, V lost 4 bases, and 7 bases had no gene match. Germline V gene lookup returns CDR1 SGHRS and CDR2 YFSETQ. This CDR3 is 13 amino acids long. CDR3 residues: CASSAQRDREQYF. The CDR3, as DNA: TGCGCCAGCAGCGCTCAGCGGGATCGCGAGCAGTACTTC. The full variable domain, completed using reference TRBV5-1 and TRBJ2-7, is KAGVTQTPRYLIKTRGQQVTLSCSPISGHRSVSWYQQTPGQGLQFLFEYFSETQRNKGNFPGRFSGRQFSNSRSEMNVSTLELGDSALYLCASSAQRDREQYFGPGTRLTVT.

This sequence joins TRBV9 and TRBJ2-7, with D tentatively TRBD1 (7 bases). This CDR3 contains 13 residues. V was cut by 3 bases and J by 6 bases, with 13 bases left in between. CDR1 and CDR2 from the germline V gene are SGDLS and YYNGEE. CDR3 residues: CASSGGAGGEQYF. The CDR3 DNA sequence: TGTGCCAGCAGCGGCGGGGCAGGGGGCGAGCAGTACTTC.

V usage is TRBV9 and J usage is TRBJ1-5; TRBD1 is a possible D gene (6 bases). The V gene's germline CDR1 is SGDLS and CDR2 YYNGEE. The ends were cut back, 0 bases at V and 3 bases at J, with 13 bases in the middle. The CDR3 is 16 amino acids. As DNA, the CDR3 is TGTGCCAGCAGCGTAGAGGCGGGGGCACCCAATCAGCCCCAGCATTTT. Translation gives CASSVEAGAPNQPQHF.

Remarks on this clone: Germline and junction disagree at one end, which may indicate a read error. The chain is built from TRBV7-7 and TRBJ2-2; 7 bases map to TRBD1. The CDR3 spans 16 residues. Germline lookup yields CDR1 SSHAT and CDR2 FNYEAQ (reference sequence). CDR3 nucleotide sequence: TGTGCTAGCAGCCAACTGCCTCAGGGGGTAGGCGGGGAGCTGTTTTTT. Translation gives CASSQLPQGVGGELFF.

This clone came up a few times. The V and J genes are TRBV2 and TRBJ2-7, with 7 bases identical to TRBD2. V shed 6 bases, J shed 2 bases, and the junction held 7 bases outside the gene matches. Germline CDR1 is SNHLY and CDR2 is FYNNEI. The CDR3 runs to 14 residues. CDR3 sequence reads: CASRGASGPYEQYF. CDR3 DNA sequence: TGTGCCAGCAGAGGGGCTAGCGGACCCTACGAGCAGTACTTC. Filled out from reference TRBV2 and TRBJ2-7, the complete variable domain reads EPEVTQTPSHQVTQMGQEVILRCVPISNHLYFYWYRQILGQKVEFLVSFYNNEISEKSEIFDDQFSVERPDGSNFTLKIRSTKLEDSAMYFCASRGASGPYEQYFGPGTRLTVT.